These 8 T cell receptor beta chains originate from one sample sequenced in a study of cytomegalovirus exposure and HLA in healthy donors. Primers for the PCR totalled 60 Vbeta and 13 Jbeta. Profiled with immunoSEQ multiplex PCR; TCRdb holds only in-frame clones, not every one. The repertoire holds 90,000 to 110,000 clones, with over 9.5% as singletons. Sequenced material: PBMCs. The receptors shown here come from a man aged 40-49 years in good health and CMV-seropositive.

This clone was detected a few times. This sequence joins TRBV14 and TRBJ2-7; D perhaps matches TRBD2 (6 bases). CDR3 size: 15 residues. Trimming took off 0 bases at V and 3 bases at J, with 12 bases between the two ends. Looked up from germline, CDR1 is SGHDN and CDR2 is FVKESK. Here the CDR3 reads CASSQDRQGGYEQYF. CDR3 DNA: TGTGCCAGCAGCCAAGATCGGCAGGGAGGCTACGAGCAGTACTTC.

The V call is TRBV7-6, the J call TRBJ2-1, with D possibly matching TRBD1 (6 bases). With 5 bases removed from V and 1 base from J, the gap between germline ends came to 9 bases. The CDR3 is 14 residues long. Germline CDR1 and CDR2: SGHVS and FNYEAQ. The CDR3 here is CASSLTGSYNEQFF. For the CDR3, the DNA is TGTGCCAGCAGCCTGACAGGTTCCTACAATGAGCAGTTCTTC.

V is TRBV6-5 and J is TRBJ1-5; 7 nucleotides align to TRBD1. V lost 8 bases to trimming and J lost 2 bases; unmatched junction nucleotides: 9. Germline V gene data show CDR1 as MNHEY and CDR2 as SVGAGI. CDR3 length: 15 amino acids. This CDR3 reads CASPSTGNCNQPQHF. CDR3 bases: TGTGCCAGCCCGTCGACAGGGAACTGCAATCAGCCCCAGCATTTT.

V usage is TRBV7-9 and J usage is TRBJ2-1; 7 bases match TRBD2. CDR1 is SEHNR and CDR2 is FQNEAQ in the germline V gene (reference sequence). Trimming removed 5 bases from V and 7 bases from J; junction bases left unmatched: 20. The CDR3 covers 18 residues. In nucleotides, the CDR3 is TGTGCCAGCAGCAAACTAGATCGGACTAGTCGGTCGAGGAATGAGCAGTTCTTC. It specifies CASSKLDRTSRSRNEQFF.

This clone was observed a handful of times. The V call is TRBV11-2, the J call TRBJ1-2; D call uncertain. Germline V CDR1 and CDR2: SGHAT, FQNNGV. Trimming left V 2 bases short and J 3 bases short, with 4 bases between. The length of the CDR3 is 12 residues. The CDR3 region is CASSLYDYGYTF. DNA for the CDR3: TGTGCCAGCAGCTTATATGACTATGGCTACACCTTC.

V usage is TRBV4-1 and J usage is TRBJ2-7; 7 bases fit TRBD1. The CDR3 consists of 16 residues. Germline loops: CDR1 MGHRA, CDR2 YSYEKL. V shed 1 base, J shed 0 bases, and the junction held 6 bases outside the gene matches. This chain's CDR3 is CASSQVGTEYSYEQYF. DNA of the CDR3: TGCGCCAGCAGCCAAGTAGGGACAGAATACTCCTACGAGCAGTACTTC.

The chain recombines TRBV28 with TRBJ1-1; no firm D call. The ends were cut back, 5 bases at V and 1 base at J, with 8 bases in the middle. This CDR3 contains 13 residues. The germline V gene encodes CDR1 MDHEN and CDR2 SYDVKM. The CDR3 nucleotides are TGTGCCAGCAGTCCAGGCCCGAACACTGAAGCTTTCTTT. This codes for CASSPGPNTEAFF.

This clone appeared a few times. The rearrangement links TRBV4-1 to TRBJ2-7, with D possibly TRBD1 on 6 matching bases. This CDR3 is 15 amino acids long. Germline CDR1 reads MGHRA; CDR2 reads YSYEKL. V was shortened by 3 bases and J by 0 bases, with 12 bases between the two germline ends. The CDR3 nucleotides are TGCGCCAGCAGCCATCCGGACAGCCGCTCCTACGAGCAGTACTTC. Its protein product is CASSHPDSRSYEQYF.